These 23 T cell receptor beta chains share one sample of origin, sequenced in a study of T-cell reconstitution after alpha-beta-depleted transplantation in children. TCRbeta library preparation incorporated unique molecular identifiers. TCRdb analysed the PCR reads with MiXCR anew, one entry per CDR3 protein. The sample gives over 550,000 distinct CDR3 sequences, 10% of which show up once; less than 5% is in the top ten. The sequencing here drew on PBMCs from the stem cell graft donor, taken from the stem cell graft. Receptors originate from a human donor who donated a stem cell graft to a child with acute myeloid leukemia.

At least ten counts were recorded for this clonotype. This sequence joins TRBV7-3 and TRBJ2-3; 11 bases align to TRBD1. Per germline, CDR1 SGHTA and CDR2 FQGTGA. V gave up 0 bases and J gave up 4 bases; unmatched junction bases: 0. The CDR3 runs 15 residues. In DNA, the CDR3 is TGTGCCAGCAGCTTAACGGGACAGGGGGCAGATACGCAGTATTTT. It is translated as CASSLTGQGADTQYF.

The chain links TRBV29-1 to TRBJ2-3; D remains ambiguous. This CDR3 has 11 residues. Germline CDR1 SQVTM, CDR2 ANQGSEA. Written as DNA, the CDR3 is TGCAGTTCCACCATTCCAGATACGCAGTATTTT. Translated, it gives CSSTIPDTQYF.

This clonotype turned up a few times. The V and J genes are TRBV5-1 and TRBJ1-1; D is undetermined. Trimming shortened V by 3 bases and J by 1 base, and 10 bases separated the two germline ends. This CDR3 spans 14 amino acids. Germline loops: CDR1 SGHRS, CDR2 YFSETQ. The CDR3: CASSSDGSNTEAFF. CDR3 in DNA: TGCGCCAGCAGCTCGGACGGCTCGAACACTGAAGCTTTCTTT. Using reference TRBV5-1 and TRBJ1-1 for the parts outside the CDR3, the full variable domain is KAGVTQTPRYLIKTRGQQVTLSCSPISGHRSVSWYQQTPGQGLQFLFEYFSETQRNKGNFPGRFSGRQFSNSRSEMNVSTLELGDSALYLCASSSDGSNTEAFFGQGTRLTVV.

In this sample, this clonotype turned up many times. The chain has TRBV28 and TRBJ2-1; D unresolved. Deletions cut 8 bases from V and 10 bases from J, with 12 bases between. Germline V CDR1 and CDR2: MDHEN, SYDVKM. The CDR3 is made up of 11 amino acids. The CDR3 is CASGRGGEQFF. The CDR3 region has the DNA TGTGCCAGCGGGCGCGGTGGGGAGCAGTTCTTC.

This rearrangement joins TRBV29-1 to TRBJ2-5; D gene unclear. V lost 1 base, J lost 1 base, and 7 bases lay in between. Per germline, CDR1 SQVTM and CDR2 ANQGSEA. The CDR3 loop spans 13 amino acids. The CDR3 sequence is CSVEVGSQETQYF. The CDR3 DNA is TGCAGCGTTGAAGTGGGTTCCCAAGAGACCCAGTACTTC.

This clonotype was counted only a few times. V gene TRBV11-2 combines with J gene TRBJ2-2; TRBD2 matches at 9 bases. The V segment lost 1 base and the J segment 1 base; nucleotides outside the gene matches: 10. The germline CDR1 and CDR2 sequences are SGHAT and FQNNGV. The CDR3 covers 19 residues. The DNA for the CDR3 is TGTGCCAGCAGCTTAGTCCGGGGTCGGCGGGAGGGGAACACCGGGGAGCTGTTTTTT. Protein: CASSLVRGRREGNTGELFF.

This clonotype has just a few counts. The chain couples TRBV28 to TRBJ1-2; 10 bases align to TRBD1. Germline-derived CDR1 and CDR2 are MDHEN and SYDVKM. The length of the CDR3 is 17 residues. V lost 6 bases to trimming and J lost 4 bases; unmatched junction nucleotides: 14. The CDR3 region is CASSPPGTGANLYGYTF. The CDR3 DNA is TGTGCCAGCAGCCCCCCTGGGACAGGGGCCAACCTCTATGGCTACACCTTC.

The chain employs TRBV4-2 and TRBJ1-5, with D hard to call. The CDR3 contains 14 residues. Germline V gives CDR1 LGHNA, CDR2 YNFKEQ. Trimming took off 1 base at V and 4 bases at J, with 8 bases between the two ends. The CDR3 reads CASSQVILNQPQHF. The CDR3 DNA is TGTGCCAGCAGCCAAGTCATTTTAAATCAGCCCCAGCATTTT.

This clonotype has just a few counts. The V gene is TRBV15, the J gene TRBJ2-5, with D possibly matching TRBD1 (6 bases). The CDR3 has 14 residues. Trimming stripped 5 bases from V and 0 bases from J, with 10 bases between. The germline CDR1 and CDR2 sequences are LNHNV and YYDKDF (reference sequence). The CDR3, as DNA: TGTGCCACCAGCTCCGGACAGAACCAAGAGACCCAGTACTTC. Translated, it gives CATSSGQNQETQYF.

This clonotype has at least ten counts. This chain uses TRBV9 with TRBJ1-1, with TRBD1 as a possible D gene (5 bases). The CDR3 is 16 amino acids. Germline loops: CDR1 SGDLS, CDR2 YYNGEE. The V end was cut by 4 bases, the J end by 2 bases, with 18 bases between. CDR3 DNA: TGTGCCAGCAGCCCCGGGGGGTACCCCCAAAACACTGAAGCTTTCTTT. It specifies CASSPGGYPQNTEAFF.

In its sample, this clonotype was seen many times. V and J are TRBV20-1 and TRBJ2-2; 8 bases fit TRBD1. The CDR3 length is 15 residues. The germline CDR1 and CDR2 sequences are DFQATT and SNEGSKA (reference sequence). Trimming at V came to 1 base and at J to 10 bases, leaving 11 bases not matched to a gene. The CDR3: CSARGAQGAWKELFF. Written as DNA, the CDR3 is TGCAGTGCTAGAGGAGCCCAGGGGGCATGGAAGGAGCTGTTTTTT.

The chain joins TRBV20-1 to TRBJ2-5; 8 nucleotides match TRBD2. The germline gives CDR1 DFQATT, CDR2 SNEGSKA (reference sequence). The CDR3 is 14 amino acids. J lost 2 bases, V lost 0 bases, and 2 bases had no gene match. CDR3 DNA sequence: TGCAGTGCTAGAGAGCGGGGGGATCAAGAGACCCAGTACTTC. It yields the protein CSARERGDQETQYF.

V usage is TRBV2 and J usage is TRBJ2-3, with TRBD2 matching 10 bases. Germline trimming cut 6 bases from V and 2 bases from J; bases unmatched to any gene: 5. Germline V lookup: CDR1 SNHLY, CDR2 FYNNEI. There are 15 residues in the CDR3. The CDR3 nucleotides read TGTGCCAGCAGATGGACTAGCGGCTACACAGATACGCAGTATTTT. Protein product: CASRWTSGYTDTQYF.

The CDR3, as DNA: TGTGCCAGCAGCCCCCAGGGACTAGCGGGAAGGGCCTACAATGAGCAGTTCTTC. It specifies CASSPQGLAGRAYNEQFF. The chain uses TRBV9 and TRBJ2-1; 13 nucleotides match TRBD2. The ends lost 4 bases at V and 2 bases at J; junction bases unmatched: 9. Germline values: CDR1 SGDLS, CDR2 YYNGEE. The CDR3 length is 18 residues.

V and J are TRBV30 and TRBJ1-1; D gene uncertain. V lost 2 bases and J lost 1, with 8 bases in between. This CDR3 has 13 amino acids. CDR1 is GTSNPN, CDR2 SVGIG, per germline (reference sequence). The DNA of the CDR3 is TGTGCCTGGAGTAAACAGTCGAACACTGAAGCTTTCTTT. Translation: CAWSKQSNTEAFF.

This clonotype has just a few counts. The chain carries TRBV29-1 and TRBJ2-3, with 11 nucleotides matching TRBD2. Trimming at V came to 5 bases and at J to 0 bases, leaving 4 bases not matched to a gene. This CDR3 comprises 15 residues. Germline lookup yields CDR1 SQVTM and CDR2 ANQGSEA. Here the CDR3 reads CSVTSGSLSTDTQYF. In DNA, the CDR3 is TGCAGCGTTACTAGCGGGAGCCTAAGCACAGATACGCAGTATTTT.

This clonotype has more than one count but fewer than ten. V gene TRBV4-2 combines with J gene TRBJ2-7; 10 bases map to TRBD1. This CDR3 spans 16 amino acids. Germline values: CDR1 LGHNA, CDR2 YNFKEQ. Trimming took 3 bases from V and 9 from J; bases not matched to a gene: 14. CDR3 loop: CASSHSGWGQGTGQYF. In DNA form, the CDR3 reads TGTGCCAGCAGCCACTCGGGGTGGGGACAGGGGACGGGGCAGTACTTC.

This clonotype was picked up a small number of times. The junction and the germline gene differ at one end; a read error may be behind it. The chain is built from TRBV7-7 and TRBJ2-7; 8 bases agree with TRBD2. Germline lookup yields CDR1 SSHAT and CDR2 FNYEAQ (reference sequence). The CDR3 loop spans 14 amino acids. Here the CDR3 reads CASSSGGASYEQYF. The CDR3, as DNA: TGTGCTAGCAGCTCCGGGGGGGCTTCCTACGAGCAGTACTTC.

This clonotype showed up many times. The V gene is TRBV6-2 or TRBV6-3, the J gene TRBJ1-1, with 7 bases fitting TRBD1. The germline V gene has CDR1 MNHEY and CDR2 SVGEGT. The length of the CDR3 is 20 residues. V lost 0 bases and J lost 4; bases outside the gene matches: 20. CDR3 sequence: CASSYSIGDTGAEAFTEAFF. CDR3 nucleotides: TGTGCCAGCAGTTACTCGATAGGGGATACAGGGGCTGAGGCCTTCACTGAAGCTTTCTTT.

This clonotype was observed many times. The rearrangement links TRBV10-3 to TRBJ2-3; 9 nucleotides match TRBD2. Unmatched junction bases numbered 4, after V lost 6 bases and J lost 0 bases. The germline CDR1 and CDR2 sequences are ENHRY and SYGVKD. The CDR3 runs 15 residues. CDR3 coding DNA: TGTGCCATCAGAGCCACTAGCGGGAGCACAGATACGCAGTATTTT. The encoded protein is CAIRATSGSTDTQYF.

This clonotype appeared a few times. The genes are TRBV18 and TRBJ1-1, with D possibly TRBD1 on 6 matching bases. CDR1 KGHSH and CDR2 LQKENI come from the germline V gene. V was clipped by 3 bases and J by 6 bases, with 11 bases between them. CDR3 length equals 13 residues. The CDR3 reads CASSPLDSSEAFF. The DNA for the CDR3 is TGTGCCAGCTCACCTTTGGACAGTTCTGAAGCTTTCTTT. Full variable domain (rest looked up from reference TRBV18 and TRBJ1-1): NAGVMQNPRHLVRRRGQEARLRCSPMKGHSHVYWYRQLPEEGLKFMVYLQKENIIDESGMPKERFSAEFPKEGPSILRIQQVVRGDSAAYFCASSPLDSSEAFFGQGTRLTVV.

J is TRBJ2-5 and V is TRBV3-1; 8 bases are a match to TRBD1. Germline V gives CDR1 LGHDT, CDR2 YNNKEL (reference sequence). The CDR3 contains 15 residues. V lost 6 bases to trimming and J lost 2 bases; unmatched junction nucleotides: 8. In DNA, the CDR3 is TGTGCCAGCAGTCCTGGACAGGGTAATCAAGAGACCCAGTACTTC. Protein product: CASSPGQGNQETQYF.

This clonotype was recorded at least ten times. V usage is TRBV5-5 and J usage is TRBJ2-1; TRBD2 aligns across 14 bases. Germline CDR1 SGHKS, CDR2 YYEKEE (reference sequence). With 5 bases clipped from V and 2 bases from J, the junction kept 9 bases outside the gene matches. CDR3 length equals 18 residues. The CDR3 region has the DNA TGTGCCAGCAGGAAGACTAGCGGGAGGGGAACTACCTACAATGAGCAGTTCTTC. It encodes CASRKTSGRGTTYNEQFF.